The entry below gives a single TCR beta chain sequence along with its context. Which antigen it targets is not known. No per-base quality is available; no much larger clone lies one base away. This entry is derived from a study of cytomegalovirus exposure and HLA in healthy donors (dated by TCRdb to the late 2010s). For the study in its entirety: According to an earlier analysis of 587 of the donors, roughly 180 million T cells yielded 90 million to 140 million unique TCR beta sequences and about 300 Gb of sequence data. In a later genetic analysis, genome-wide SNP genotypes for about 60% of the 666 donors were used, and that subset was treated as a discovery cohort. Of the approximately 400 genotyped donors, over 70% fell in the genetic ancestry cluster associated with self-reported Caucasian donors. The number of typed donors differed by locus: about 620-640 for A, B, C, DRB1 and DQB1; 522 for DQA1; 606 for DPA1; and roughly 450 for DPB1. An earlier analysis of about 600 of the donors used high-throughput TCR beta sequencing to judge whether each TCR beta V gene segment behaved as functional or pseudogenic. About 280 gigabases of sequencing data and around 90 million unique TCR sequences made up an early release that covered 640 HLA-typed donors. Rather than using new phenotypic data, the later analysis identified candidate immune exposures from TCR beta sequences and from how often those sequences occurred across donors. Among some 400 genotyped donors of the cohort, an average of around 250,000 unique TCR beta nucleotide sequences was sequenced per donor, of which roughly 17% were non-productive. Donor age, sex, ethnicity and CMV serostatus were collected together with the repertoire data. In addition to the first cohort of roughly 700 subjects, a separate validation cohort of about 120 different subjects was used. All discovery cohort repertoires had been generated using a single sequencing platform. To study patterns of TCR occurrence, a later analysis re-analyzed previously published TCR beta repertoires from 666 donors and added high-resolution HLA genotyping. High-throughput TCR immunosequencing, statistical association of individual TCRs with disease status, and machine learning were combined to predict cytomegalovirus infection status. The study was designed to test whether signatures of past pathogen exposure could be identified by cataloging public T cell receptors. The study used immunosequencing to profile the T cell repertoires of approximately 630 subjects and linked those repertoires to cytomegalovirus serostatus. A few DR-DQ haplotypes were handled as single units for association and clustering because linkage in the cohort was strong. Class I and class II HLA loci were covered by the typing at four-digit resolution. Overall results and qualifications from the work: In a later analysis, some 18,000 TCR beta sequences were associated with specific HLA alleles at a false discovery rate of 0.05. The sequencing pipeline was judged likely to have produced a cluster of highly shared sequence variants as a technical artifact. An earlier analysis of approximately 530 of the donors showed that most TCR beta V segments appeared in productive rearrangements either about 87% or about 30% of the time, which broadly matched IMGT annotations. A few of the identified cytomegalovirus-associated TCR beta chains were confirmed in vitro to be specific for cytomegalovirus antigens. A later analysis found that HLA-associated TCR beta chains were more clonally expanded and had lower generation probabilities than equally common non-associated chains. Sequencing depth was assumed to be roughly uniform across donors in the presence/absence analyses, though that assumption may not hold. In a later analysis, several top co-occurrence clusters were reported to appear linked to parvovirus B19, influenza, CMV and Epstein-Barr virus. HLA typing was unavailable for some donors at each locus, so association tests used only the typed subset. The 87-base-pair reads could not distinguish some IMGT-functional V segments, including TRBV6-2 and TRBV6-3, so those segments were excluded. Most TCR sequences were seen in very few donors, while some public TCRs were found in many individuals. Because counts were too low, around 18 rarely observed V segments, including chromosome 9 orphons, were left out of the earlier analysis of 587 of the donors. A further reported finding was that TCR beta sequences accurately predicted the HLA-A and HLA-B alleles for most subjects in the first cohort. Cytomegalovirus status was reported to be diagnosed by the classifier with high specificity and sensitivity in both the original and validation cohorts. The only immune exposure information available for the cohort was CMV serostatus. According to a later analysis, most CMV-associated TCR beta chains appeared to be HLA-restricted, and the HLA associations seemed to be driven largely by CMV exposure. A later genetic analysis reported fewer N-insertions in productive TCRs among donors in an Asian-associated ancestry cluster than the 666-donor mean. According to the authors, the approach could potentially be generalized to other disease states and immunological phenotypes. This cohort had only TCR beta chains sequenced, and the lack of alpha or paired-chain data limited which features could be detected. Strong co-occurrence of HLA alleles, especially DR and DQ, made assigning TCR associations to individual alleles difficult. In a later analysis, the rate of TCR association differed among HLA loci, with DRB1 alleles having the most associated TCRs and HLA-C alleles having the fewest. In a later genetic analysis, a missense DCLRE1C variant was associated with V-gene and J-gene trimming of TCR beta chains, and the association was replicated in an independent cohort. The study listed over 150 TCR beta chains as associated with cytomegalovirus. Linkage disequilibrium might explain the correlated functional status among segregating V segments, but an unknown experimental factor could not be excluded.

The cohort consisted of approximately 670 healthy bone marrow donors. Cohort members were all nominally healthy when sampled, although unrecorded immune exposures were likely present. The donor tested CMV seropositive, placing the donor among the 290 or so seropositive members of the cohort. A peripheral blood sample was provided by each donor, and peripheral blood mononuclear cells were used for TCR beta sequencing. The Qiagen DNeasy Blood Extraction Kit was used to extract genomic DNA from the blood cell samples. The germline V gene supplies CDR1 SGHDN and CDR2 FVKESK. The CDR3 goes from the cysteine to the phenylalanine over 18 residues. Of the read, only the CDR3 DNA is kept; its 54 bases are in frame from base 1. Trimming leaves V shorter by 0 bases and J shorter by 0 bases, with the junction holding 5 bases beyond the gene matches. Receptors were amplified or captured by the immunoSEQ multiplex PCR assay. The multiplex PCR relied on a mix of 60 forward primers for TCR Vbeta segments and 13 reverse primers for TCR Jbeta segments. A multiplex PCR assay on genomic DNA amplified the CDR3 region of rearranged TCR beta genes. Amplified TCR beta libraries were sequenced as 87-base-pair reads on the Illumina HiSeq System. As for the authors' bioinformatics: A later analysis counted about 80 million unique TCR beta chains across the approximately 700 repertoires, and some 11 million of these chains were shared by at least two donors. A nearest-neighbor algorithm error-corrected the raw reads and collapsed the reads into unique sequences, merging closely related sequences to remove PCR and sequencing errors. CDR3 sequences were aligned to IMGT reference sequences to assign V, D and J gene segments. For a sequence to be retained, at least a six-nucleotide match to both a V gene segment and a J gene segment was required. A rearrangement was called productive if the CDR3 had no stop codons and remained in frame with V and J, and every other rearrangement was called non-productive. Following IMGT convention, CDR3 was defined as the stretch from the second conserved V-encoded cysteine to the conserved J-encoded phenylalanine. In an earlier analysis of approximately 590 of the donors, sequences lacking an unambiguous match to a single V gene segment were excluded. An earlier analysis of 587 of the donors called V segments functional above 56.7% productive rearrangements and segregating when the between-donor standard deviation exceeded 5%. To diagnose cytomegalovirus status from the catalog of TCR beta chain sequences, a statistical classification framework was built. In a later analysis, V and J genes were assigned by comparing TCR nucleotide sequences against IMGT/GENE-DB human TR gene sequences. The TCRdist pipeline was used in a later analysis to assign CDR3 sequences and most-parsimonious VDJ recombination scenarios. In a later analysis, every TCR beta chain was defined by the combination of its CDR3 amino acid sequence and its V-gene family, and reads without a unique V-gene family were dropped. In a later analysis, nearly 600 highly shared, low-generation-probability nucleotide sequences were removed to address suspected cross-contamination and a sequencing artifact. In a later analysis, a clonal expansion index was calculated for each public chain from normalized within-repertoire ranks of inferred template counts. In a later analysis, generation probabilities were computed with a VDJ recombination model fitted to out-of-frame rearrangements, and the resulting probabilities were checked against IGoR. In a later analysis, hypergeometric tests were used to score TCR-TCR, TCR-HLA and TCR-CMV co-occurrence, with a repertoire-size bias correction applied to TCR pairs. False discovery rates were estimated in a later analysis by permuting HLA or CMV assignments 20 times. In a later analysis, co-occurring TCRs were grouped using DBSCAN, and TCRdist sequence similarity was added for clustering within HLA-allele-positive subsets. Repertoires with fewer than 30,000 or more than 120,000 public chains were left out of co-occurrence clustering, as were a handful of repertoires with anomalous nucleotide sharing. TCRdb took over this immuneACCESS table, retaining in-frame rearrangements with V and J assigned. Such tables are incomplete; in checked studies, under half of the missing clones stem from an unresolved V gene, and the remainder is unexplained. That table is the source of V, J and clone size, and D and trimming were worked out from the DNA. Here the sample has more than 100,000 clones; roughly 69% occur a single time. The top ten clonotypes cover 8.2% of the sample.

The rearrangement joined TRBV14 to TRBJ2-3; TRBD2 fits 11 bases in the junction. This TCR was recovered from a woman in her thirties or forties in good health and CMV-seropositive. The sequenced sample was PBMCs. The DNA sequence follows: TGTGCCAGCAGCCAAGATGGAGTAGCGGGGGGGAGCACAGATACGCAGTATTTT. It translates to CASSQDGVAGGSTDTQYF.